This entry lists 21 T cell receptor beta chains sequenced from one sample in a study of OX40 agonist ivuxolimab in advanced cancers. To prepare the library, the immunoSEQ multiplex PCR assay was applied. As stored in TCRdb, this immuneACCESS dataset retains in-frame rearrangements with V and J assigned. A fraction of the clones does not appear; measured against another copy, unresolved V genes explain less than half of the discrepancy, and the remainder lacks a known reason. The sample contains about 26,000 clones, approximately 85% of them found a single time. Roughly 33% of the sample is in the top ten clones. This sample comprised CD4+ or CD8+ T cells sorted from blood, obtained in a trial of the OX40 agonist ivuxolimab. Receptor source: an adult with an advanced solid tumor such as melanoma, head and neck, liver or kidney cancer.

The chain recombines TRBV7-9 with TRBJ1-1; 7 bases match TRBD1. The V gene end was trimmed by 4 bases and the J gene end by 0 bases; junction bases not matched to a gene: 17. CDR3 size: 19 residues. CDR1 and CDR2 from the germline V gene are SEHNR and FQNEAQ (reference sequence). CDR3 DNA sequence: TGTGCCAGCAGCTCGCCAGGGGGGGAGAGACCCAACATGAACACTGAAGCTTTCTTT. Translated, it gives CASSSPGGERPNMNTEAFF.

The rearrangement links TRBV27 to TRBJ1-2; 8 bases are a match to TRBD1. This CDR3 has 15 amino acids. Germline values: CDR1 MNHEY, CDR2 SMNVEV (reference sequence). V trimming: 5 bases; J trimming: 4 bases; junction bases outside the gene matches: 9. The CDR3 region has the DNA TGTGCCAGCAGTCCCTCTACAGGGGGAGTCTATGGCTACACCTTC. It translates to CASSPSTGGVYGYTF.

This sequence joins TRBV18 and TRBJ2-2; D is unresolved. Trimming shortened V by 3 bases and J by 4 bases, and 3 bases separated the two germline ends. There are 12 residues in the CDR3. CDR1 and CDR2 (germline): KGHSH, LQKENI. The CDR3 spells CASSPVTGELFF. The CDR3 nucleotides are TGTGCCAGCTCACCGGTCACCGGGGAGCTGTTTTTT.

The chain links TRBV6-5 to TRBJ1-1; D remains ambiguous. Germline lookup yields CDR1 MNHEY and CDR2 SVGAGI. V was clipped by 7 bases and J by 5 bases, with 11 bases between them. This CDR3 spans 12 amino acids. As DNA, the CDR3 is TGTGCCAGCACTAGGGTCGGAACTGAAGCTTTCTTT. This gives the protein CASTRVGTEAFF.

The chain recombines TRBV11-2 with TRBJ1-4, with D unclear. Trimming left V 4 bases short and J 0 bases short, with 9 bases between. The V gene's germline CDR1 is SGHAT and CDR2 FQNNGV. This CDR3 is built from 15 residues. CDR3 protein: CASSSVSATNEKLFF. The CDR3 nucleotides are TGTGCCAGCAGCTCGGTTTCTGCAACTAATGAAAAACTGTTTTTT.

The genes are TRBV6-5 and TRBJ1-3; TRBD1 is a possible D gene (6 bases). The CDR3 contains 14 residues. Germline V lookup: CDR1 MNHEY, CDR2 SVGAGI. Trimming cost V 2 bases and J 8 bases, with 13 bases left between them. The CDR3 DNA reads as TGTGCCAGCAGTTACAGCCCCAGGGGAGACACCATATATTTT. It yields the protein CASSYSPRGDTIYF.

The chain uses TRBV5-4 and TRBJ1-6; 8 bases line up with TRBD1. Germline lookup yields CDR1 SGHNT and CDR2 YYREEE (reference sequence). V was clipped by 0 bases and J by 10 bases; unmatched bases: 9. The CDR3 has 16 amino acids. CDR3 region: CASSLARGLLESPLHF. Here the CDR3 DNA reads TGTGCCAGCAGCTTGGCCAGGGGGCTCCTAGAGTCACCCCTCCACTTT. Supplemented by reference TRBV5-4 and TRBJ1-6, the full variable domain reads ETGVTQSPTHLIKTRGQQVTLRCSSQSGHNTVSWYQQALGQGPQFIFQYYREEENGRGNFPPRFSGLQFPNYSSELNVNALELDDSALYLCASSLARGLLESPLHFGNGTRLTVT.

The chain carries TRBV6-6 and TRBJ1-4; TRBD1 might be the D (5 bases). V was trimmed by 4 bases and J by 2 bases, leaving 8 bases between them. The CDR3 loop spans 14 amino acids. Germline CDR1 and CDR2: MNHNY and SVGAGI (reference sequence). DNA for the CDR3: TGTGCCAGCAGTTTCTGGGGGACTAATGAAAAACTGTTTTTT. The encoded protein is CASSFWGTNEKLFF.

The rearrangement links TRBV27 to TRBJ1-6; a possible D gene is TRBD1 (5 bases). The V gene lost 8 bases and the J gene lost 13 bases, with 21 bases spanning the gap. In germline, CDR1 is MNHEY, CDR2 SMNVEV (reference sequence). This CDR3 is 14 amino acids long. The CDR3 DNA reads as TGTGCCAGCGGTCCCTCAGGGAGCCCCTTCCCCCTCCACTTT. Protein product: CASGPSGSPFPLHF.

The chain combines TRBV10-3 with TRBJ1-1; D call uncertain. Germline V lookup: CDR1 ENHRY, CDR2 SYGVKD. The CDR3 sequence is 15 residues long. V shed 0 bases and J shed 12 bases, with 20 bases lying between them. DNA of the CDR3: TGTGCCATCAGTGAGTCGTATCCAGGTTCGTTCGTTTCTTTCTTT. Its protein is CAISESYPGSFVSFF.

V is TRBV11-3 and J is TRBJ2-7, with 12 bases identical to TRBD1. With 3 bases clipped from V and 6 bases from J, the junction kept 3 bases outside the gene matches. The CDR3 loop spans 14 amino acids. From germline, CDR1 is SGHNT and CDR2 YENEEA. Here the CDR3 reads CASSLGQGAGEQYF. For the CDR3, the DNA is TGTGCCAGCAGCTTGGGACAGGGGGCTGGCGAGCAGTACTTC.

This chain joins TRBV27 and TRBJ2-7; TRBD1 or TRBD2 may be the D gene (5 bases each). Trimming removed 5 bases from V and 6 bases from J, with 17 bases in between. The CDR3 totals 14 residues. Germline assignment: CDR1 MNHEY and CDR2 SMNVEV (reference sequence). This chain's CDR3 is CASSNRDGTGEQYF. The CDR3 DNA reads as TGTGCCAGCAGTAACCGGGACGGGACGGGCGAGCAGTACTTC.

The chain recombines TRBV29-1 with TRBJ2-2; 7 bases agree with TRBD2. The CDR3 has 14 residues. After removal of 5 bases from V and 2 bases from J, the junction contained 5 bases not matched to a gene. Germline CDR1 is SQVTM and CDR2 is ANQGSEA. The CDR3 nucleotides read TGCAGCGTTAAGGGCGGGGGAAACACCGGGGAGCTGTTTTTT. Its protein product is CSVKGGGNTGELFF.

The J gene is TRBJ2-4, the V gene TRBV5-4; 7 bases are shared with TRBD2. From germline, CDR1 is SGHNT and CDR2 YYREEE (reference sequence). The CDR3 loop spans 10 amino acids. CDR3 DNA sequence: TGTGCTAGGGAGGGGTACATTCAGTACTTC. Translating gives CAREGYIQYF.

This sequence joins TRBV7-9 and TRBJ2-7; a possible D gene is TRBD1 (5 bases). V was clipped by 1 base and J by 4 bases, with 11 bases between them. The CDR3 has 14 residues. The germline gives CDR1 SEHNR, CDR2 FQNEAQ (reference sequence). For the CDR3, the DNA is TGTGCCAGCAGCTTAGGGGGTCAGGGATACGAGCAGTACTTC. Translation: CASSLGGQGYEQYF.

This chain joins TRBV29-1 and TRBJ2-5; D tentatively reads TRBD1 or TRBD2 (6 bases each). The germline V gene has CDR1 SQVTM and CDR2 ANQGSEA. The V and J ends lost 7 bases and 9 bases respectively, with 24 bases between them. CDR3 size: 14 residues. Written as DNA, the CDR3 is TGCAGCGCTGCTGGCGGGGACACCGGCATCGCCCAGTACTTC. Translating it yields CSAAGGDTGIAQYF. Combining the CDR3 with reference TRBV29-1 and TRBJ2-5 gives the whole variable domain SAVISQKPSRDICQRGTSLTIQCQVDSQVTMMFWYRQQPGQSLTLIATANQGSEATYESGFVIDKFPISRPNLTFSTLTVSNMSPEDSSIYLCSAAGGDTGIAQYFGPGTRLLVL.

The V and J genes are TRBV2 and TRBJ1-4; a weak D match, TRBD1 (5 bases). This CDR3 comprises 18 residues. Germline V gene lookup returns CDR1 SNHLY and CDR2 FYNNEI. The germline V and J ends were trimmed by 1 base and 2 bases, with 17 bases remaining between them. CDR3 DNA: TGTGCCAGCAGTGAAGTTTTTTCGGGGGAAGGGACTAATGAAAAACTGTTTTTT. Translated, it gives CASSEVFSGEGTNEKLFF.

Remarks on this clone: One end of the junction is discordant with germline, which a read error may explain. The gene calls are TRBV4-3 and TRBJ2-7; no clear D. The CDR3 sequence is 15 residues long. Germline values: CDR1 LGHNA, CDR2 YSLEER. Here the CDR3 DNA reads TGCGCCAACAGCCAAGATATCAGCTGGGCCTACGAGCAGTACTTC. It is translated as CANSQDISWAYEQYF.

This clone was detected once. The rearrangement uses TRBV2 and TRBJ2-7; D not resolved. The CDR3 covers 17 residues. Trimming removed 4 bases at V and 4 bases at J, with 23 bases between. Germline V CDR1 and CDR2: SNHLY, FYNNEI. In DNA, the CDR3 is TGTGCCAGCAGTGCACTTGTCAGGACCCTTACGTGGTACGAGCAGTACTTC. This encodes CASSALVRTLTWYEQYF.

The V gene is TRBV4-1, the J gene TRBJ1-5; perhaps TRBD1 as D (5 bases). The CDR3 is 14 amino acids. V was trimmed by 4 bases and J by 4 bases, leaving 11 bases between them. In germline, CDR1 is MGHRA, CDR2 YSYEKL. CDR3 bases: TGCGCCAGCAGCCGCGACAGCCCTAATCAGCCCCAGCATTTT. As protein: CASSRDSPNQPQHF.

The genes are TRBV21-1 and TRBJ2-7; the table gives TRBD1 as D, unverified against the DNA. TRBV21-1 is deemed a pseudogene. This CDR3 comprises 24 residues. The CDR3 reads CASSNANRGTKMGDPVHSLYEQYF. For the CDR3, the DNA is TGTGCCAGCAGCAATGCCAACAGGGGGACAAAGATGGGAGACCCCGTTCACTCCCTCTACGAGCAGTACTTC.